A single sample gave rise to the 14 T cell receptor beta chains below, sequenced in a study of T-cell memory formation after mild COVID-19. From the 5' RACE reads, TCRdb called clonotypes with MiXCR, one entry per CDR3 protein. Of around 53,000 distinct CDR3 sequences in the sample, approximately 12% were seen once. The specimen was PBMCs or a T cell subset sorted from them (not recorded which). These receptors were taken from a man younger than 30 who had mild COVID-19 (a few samples of this study predate the infection). Cell type and time point are not known.

This chain links TRBV9 with TRBJ2-7; TRBD2 is a possible D gene (5 bases). Germline loops: CDR1 SGDLS, CDR2 YYNGEE. Trimming cost V 4 bases and J 3 bases, with 14 bases left between them. The CDR3 is made up of 14 amino acids. The CDR3 nucleotides are TGTGCCAGCAGCTTAGCCGGGGATGACTACGAGCAGTACTTC. Residues: CASSLAGDDYEQYF.

This clonotype was detected many times. V gene TRBV4-2 combines with J gene TRBJ2-2, with 8 bases matching TRBD2. V shed 5 bases, J shed 1 base, and the junction held 3 bases outside the gene matches. There are 15 residues in the CDR3. Germline CDR1 is LGHNA and CDR2 is YNFKEQ. CDR3 sequence (DNA): TGTGCCAGCAGCGCAGCGGGGGAGAACACCGGGGAGCTGTTTTTT. The encoded protein is CASSAAGENTGELFF.

There are a few counts of this clonotype. The chain carries TRBV23-1 and TRBJ2-7; a weak D match, TRBD2 (5 bases). TRBV23-1 is filed as an ORF, its function uncertain. The CDR3 runs 13 residues. V was cut by 4 bases and J by 7 bases, with 14 bases left in between. CDR3 loop: CASSPKGPGEQYV. The CDR3 DNA follows: TGCGCCAGCAGTCCGAAAGGGCCGGGGGAGCAGTACGTC.

The gene calls are TRBV5-1 and TRBJ1-2; D might be TRBD1 (5 bases). CDR3 size: 15 residues. The V and J ends lost 0 bases and 4 bases respectively, with 13 bases between them. CDR1 is SGHRS, CDR2 YFSETQ, per germline. Here the CDR3 reads CASSLAAGGGYGYTF. CDR3 in DNA: TGCGCCAGCAGCTTGGCCGCCGGCGGGGGCTATGGCTACACCTTC. Together with reference TRBV5-1 and TRBJ1-2, the CDR3 gives the full variable domain: KAGVTQTPRYLIKTRGQQVTLSCSPISGHRSVSWYQQTPGQGLQFLFEYFSETQRNKGNFPGRFSGRQFSNSRSEMNVSTLELGDSALYLCASSLAAGGGYGYTFGSGTRLTVV.

This clonotype was observed a handful of times. The chain combines TRBV6-6 with TRBJ2-3, with D perhaps matching TRBD1 or TRBD2 (5 bases each). Germline V gene lookup returns CDR1 MNHNY and CDR2 SVGAGI (reference sequence). V was clipped by 2 bases and J by 0 bases, with 21 bases between them. The CDR3 consists of 19 residues. CDR3 protein: CASSYPSTSGTASTDTQYF. The CDR3 DNA is TGTGCCAGCAGTTACCCCTCGACATCAGGGACCGCGAGCACAGATACGCAGTATTTT.

This clonotype was counted between two and nine times. The chain uses TRBV5-1 and TRBJ2-7, with D perhaps given as TRBD1 or TRBD2 (5 bases each). V shed 4 bases and J shed 6 bases, with 20 bases lying between them. CDR3 length: 15 residues. CDR1 and CDR2 (germline): SGHRS, YFSETQ. The DNA for the CDR3 is TGCGCCAGCAGCACAACGACAGAGGGCTGGGGCGAGCAGTACTTC. It codes for CASSTTTEGWGEQYF.

In this sample, this clonotype turned up many times. The CDR3, as DNA: TGTGCCAGCAGCTTGTTGGGCCCTCGGGGCACCGGGGAGCTGTTTTTT. Its translation: CASSLLGPRGTGELFF. The V and J genes are TRBV5-6 and TRBJ2-2; the D gene is possibly TRBD2 (5 bases). Trimming shortened V by 1 base and J by 4 bases, and 14 bases separated the two germline ends. The length of the CDR3 is 16 residues. Germline-derived CDR1 and CDR2 are SGHDT and YYEEEE. Full variable domain (missing parts from reference TRBV5-6 and TRBJ2-2): DAGVTQSPTHLIKTRGQQVTLRCSPKSGHDTVSWYQQALGQGPQFIFQYYEEEERQRGNFPDRFSGHQFPNYSSELNVNALLLGDSALYLCASSLLGPRGTGELFFGEGSRLTVL.

This chain connects TRBV7-2 to TRBJ2-7; 10 positions agree with TRBD1. The CDR3 runs 13 residues. Germline-derived CDR1 and CDR2 are SGHTA and FQGNSA. The ends lost 3 bases at V and 13 bases at J; junction bases unmatched: 9. CDR3 DNA: TGTGCCAGCAGCTTCGCCGGGACAGGGGTTCAATACGTC. Amino acids: CASSFAGTGVQYV.

The CDR3 nucleotides are TGTGCCAGCAGTGAAACAAATTCACCCCTCCACTTT. As protein: CASSETNSPLHF. The V and J genes are TRBV27 and TRBJ1-6; no clear D. The V end was cut by 5 bases, the J end by 7 bases, with 6 bases between. Germline lookup yields CDR1 MNHEY and CDR2 SMNVEV (reference sequence). This CDR3 contains 12 residues.

This clonotype was seen repeatedly, ten times or more. This rearrangement joins TRBV7-2 to TRBJ2-1; D gene uncertain. Germline values: CDR1 SGHTA, CDR2 FQGNSA. The CDR3 length is 12 residues. Trimming shortened V by 8 bases and J by 6 bases, and 11 bases separated the two germline ends. CDR3 amino acids: CASETTRNEQFF. CDR3 in DNA: TGTGCCAGCGAGACGACCCGCAATGAGCAGTTCTTC.

This clonotype was observed a handful of times. The chain couples TRBV5-5 to TRBJ1-2; D uncertain. Germline V gene data show CDR1 as SGHKS and CDR2 as YYEKEE (reference sequence). The CDR3 runs 13 residues. Trimming removed 1 base at V and 7 bases at J, with 11 bases between. CDR3 nucleotides: TGTGCCAGCAGCTTGTCCGGACTAACTGGCTACACCTTC. Its translation: CASSLSGLTGYTF.

The chain combines TRBV7-2 with TRBJ2-3, with 8 bases aligning to TRBD1. The CDR3 loop spans 16 amino acids. The trim removed 5 bases at V and 4 bases at J, leaving 11 bases unmatched. Germline V gene sequence: CDR1 SGHTA, CDR2 FQGNSA. CDR3 protein: CASSRKNRGSADTQYF. The CDR3, as DNA: TGTGCCAGCAGCCGAAAAAACAGGGGGAGCGCAGATACGCAGTATTTT.

Ten or more counts support this clonotype. The chain is built from TRBV4-1 and TRBJ2-5; D call uncertain. The germline V gene encodes CDR1 MGHRA and CDR2 YSYEKL. V was clipped by 8 bases and J by 1 base, with 11 bases between them. This CDR3 contains 13 residues. CDR3 protein: CASAKFPQETQYF. CDR3 bases: TGCGCCAGCGCTAAATTCCCCCAAGAGACCCAGTACTTC.

This clonotype was seen more than once but under ten times. CDR3 residues: CASSPPTGDGNTEAFF. CDR3 nucleotide sequence: TGTGCCAGCAGTCCCCCGACAGGGGATGGGAACACTGAAGCTTTCTTT. J is TRBJ1-1 and V is TRBV6-6; 8 positions agree with TRBD1. Germline V gives CDR1 MNHNY, CDR2 SVGAGI (reference sequence). The CDR3 consists of 16 residues. J gave up 1 base and V 5 bases, and 9 bases lay outside the gene matches.